This T cell receptor (beta chain) was retrieved from a study of HIV-infected patients and healthy controls. Study observations and caveats: Mean usage of eight alpha and eight beta V genes differed significantly in HIV-infected patients versus controls. Significantly higher mean Gini indices appeared in HIV-infected repertoires, possibly reflecting oligoclonality. In HIV-infected patients, the apparent post-therapy Gini index recovery did not replicate in size-matched data.

cDNA was made from 500 ng RNA using alpha and beta constant primers. Separate chain-specific third strand synthesis with multiplexing indices produced the alpha and beta libraries. Each cDNA molecule was barcoded, and a single primer pair amplified each chain. TCRdb re-called the 5' RACE reads through MiXCR, storing one row per CDR3 protein. The table records 6,000 or so distinct CDR3 sequences, approximately 22% of them present only once. The CDR3 is 15 amino acids. V lost 6 bases and J lost 6, with 17 bases in between. Looked up from germline, CDR1 is KGHDR and CDR2 is SFDVKD. No cell fractionation was done, so the repertoire covers all unsorted peripheral blood T cells. This clonotype appeared a few times. Its specificity is not known.

V gene TRBV24-1 combines with J gene TRBJ2-1; D assignment may be TRBD1 or TRBD2 (5 bases each). The starting material was blood, obtained before antiretroviral therapy. The TCR was taken from an adult with HIV infection. CDR3 nucleotide sequence: TGTGCCACCAGTCGGGCAGGGACCCAGGGCAATGAGCAGTTCTTC. Amino acid sequence: CATSRAGTQGNEQFF.